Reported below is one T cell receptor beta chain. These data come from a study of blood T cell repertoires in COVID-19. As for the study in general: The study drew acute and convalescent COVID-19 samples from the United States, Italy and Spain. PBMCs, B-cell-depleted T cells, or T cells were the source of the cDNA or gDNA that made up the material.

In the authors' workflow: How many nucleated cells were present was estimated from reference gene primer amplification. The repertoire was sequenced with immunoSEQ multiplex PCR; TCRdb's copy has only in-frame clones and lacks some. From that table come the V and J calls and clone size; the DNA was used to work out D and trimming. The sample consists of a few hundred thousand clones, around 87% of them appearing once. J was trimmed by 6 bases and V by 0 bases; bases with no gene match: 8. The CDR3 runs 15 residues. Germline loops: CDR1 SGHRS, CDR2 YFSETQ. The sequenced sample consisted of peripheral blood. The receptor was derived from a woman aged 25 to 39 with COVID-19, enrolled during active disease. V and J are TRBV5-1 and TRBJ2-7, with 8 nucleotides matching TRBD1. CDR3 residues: CASSLGQGARSEQYF. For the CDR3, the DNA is TGCGCCAGCAGCTTGGGGCAGGGGGCGAGATCCGAGCAGTACTTC.